The 27 T cell receptor beta chains below all came from one sample that was sequenced in a study of T cell repertoires in cytomegalovirus infection. A single record per CDR3 protein comes from TCRdb applying MiXCR to the reads. This table has approximately 630,000 distinct CDR3 sequences, 24% appearing once. Sequenced material: CD8+ T cells from PBMCs. These receptors were obtained from a human donor in good health (CMV status not recorded). Some clones in this sample may be carry-over from other donors' samples.

CDR3 sequence (DNA): TGCGCCAGCAGCCAGACAGGGTCCAGGGATGGCTACACCTTC. Amino acids: CASSQTGSRDGYTF. The rearrangement joins TRBV4-1 to TRBJ1-2; 7 bases line up with TRBD1. This CDR3 is built from 14 residues. The germline gives CDR1 MGHRA, CDR2 YSYEKL. After removal of 3 bases from V and 6 bases from J, the junction contained 7 bases not matched to a gene.

This clonotype was recorded at least ten times. V is TRBV6-5 and J is TRBJ1-5; TRBD1 is a possible D gene (6 bases). V was cut by 2 bases and J by 4 bases, with 9 bases left in between. The CDR3 runs to 14 residues. Germline V CDR1 and CDR2: MNHEY, SVGAGI. The CDR3 protein is CASSYRGENQPQHF. CDR3 DNA sequence: TGTGCCAGCAGTTACAGGGGGGAGAATCAGCCCCAGCATTTT.

This clonotype appeared a single time. An end of the junction differs from the germline gene, which may be a read error. V gene TRBV7-6 combines with J gene TRBJ2-3, with TRBD2 as a possible D gene (7 bases). The CDR3 runs to 14 residues. Germline V gene data show CDR1 as SGHVS and CDR2 as FNYEAQ. CDR3 nucleotides: TGTACCAGCAGCCTAGGGGGGGGCACAGATACGCAGTATTTT. Encoded protein: CTSSLGGGTDTQYF.

This clonotype was detected a few times. V is TRBV4-3 and J is TRBJ2-1; 13 positions match TRBD2. Looked up from germline, CDR1 is LGHNA and CDR2 is YSLEER. Germline trimming cut 4 bases from V and 8 bases from J; bases unmatched to any gene: 11. The CDR3 spans 17 residues. The DNA for the CDR3 is TGCGCCAGCAGCCGAACTAGCGGGGGGGATTATAGGGATGAGCAGTTCTTC. Amino acids: CASSRTSGGDYRDEQFF.

This clonotype was seen ten or more times. The V and J genes are TRBV10-3 and TRBJ1-1; D unresolved. From germline, CDR1 is ENHRY and CDR2 SYGVKD. V shed 7 bases and J shed 5 bases, with 8 bases lying between them. The CDR3 runs to 11 residues. The CDR3 loop reads CAIKEGTEAFF. The DNA for the CDR3 is TGTGCCATCAAAGAAGGGACTGAAGCTTTCTTT.

This clonotype was seen ten or more times. The rearrangement uses TRBV12-3 or TRBV12-4 and TRBJ2-3; 7 bases line up with TRBD1. Trimming removed 3 bases from V and 3 bases from J; junction bases left unmatched: 6. The CDR3 consists of 15 residues. The CDR3 here is CASSFGGQITDTQYF. The CDR3 coding sequence is TGTGCCAGCAGTTTTGGGGGACAGATAACAGATACGCAGTATTTT.

CDR3 residues: CSAREIAGPVPYF. The CDR3 DNA follows: TGCAGTGCTAGAGAAATAGCGGGCCCTGTGCCGTACTTC. This chain uses TRBV20-1 with TRBJ2-5, with 7 bases matching TRBD2. Per the germline V gene, CDR1 is DFQATT and CDR2 is SNEGSKA (reference sequence). The junction had 11 bases not matched to a gene; V was cut back by 0 bases and J by 13 bases. CDR3 size: 13 residues.

This clonotype was recorded many times. The chain combines TRBV6-2 or TRBV6-3 with TRBJ1-5, with D possibly TRBD1 on 6 matching bases. The CDR3 runs to 15 residues. Trimming left V 4 bases short and J 0 bases short, with 10 bases between. Germline V gene data show CDR1 as MNHEY and CDR2 as SVGEGT. In nucleotides, the CDR3 is TGTGCCAGCAGTTGGACAGACCTTAGCAATCAGCCCCAGCATTTT. This sequence encodes CASSWTDLSNQPQHF.

Concerning this clonotype: Germline and junction disagree at one end, which may indicate a read error. This chain joins TRBV12-3 or TRBV12-4 and TRBJ2-1, with D uncertain. CDR3 length equals 13 residues. The CDR3 region has the DNA TGTGTCAGCAGTTCACCCTACGACAATGAGCAGTTCTTC. Translation: CVSSSPYDNEQFF.

In this sample, this clonotype turned up many times. J is TRBJ1-1 and V is TRBV6-2 or TRBV6-3; D is unclear. Deletions cut 6 bases from V and 1 base from J, with 12 bases between. The CDR3 is 14 residues long. CDR1 is MNHEY, CDR2 SVGEGT, per germline. The CDR3 DNA is TGTGCCAGCAGCCCTTGGCAGCCGAACACTGAAGCTTTCTTT. The encoded protein is CASSPWQPNTEAFF.

The V and J genes are TRBV20-1 and TRBJ2-1; D is undetermined. Trimming removed 3 bases from V and 8 bases from J, with 11 bases in between. CDR3 length: 12 residues. The germline V gene has CDR1 DFQATT and CDR2 SNEGSKA (reference sequence). The CDR3 loop reads CSARFGVDEQFF. The CDR3, as DNA: TGCAGTGCTAGGTTTGGGGTGGATGAGCAGTTCTTC.

This clonotype was observed a few times. This rearrangement joins TRBV18 to TRBJ2-3, with D uncertain. The V gene's germline CDR1 is KGHSH and CDR2 LQKENI. V was clipped by 0 bases and J by 13 bases, with 17 bases between them. This CDR3 is built from 14 residues. The CDR3 reads CASSPPRSGLEEYF. CDR3 DNA sequence: TGTGCCAGCTCACCACCGAGGTCAGGCCTCGAGGAGTATTTT.

In this sample, this clonotype turned up a few times. The chain combines TRBV2 with TRBJ1-2, with unresolved D. CDR3 length: 12 amino acids. Germline loops: CDR1 SNHLY, CDR2 FYNNEI. V shed 10 bases and J shed 4 bases, with 13 bases lying between them. The CDR3 bases are TGTGCCACCCGAATGGGGATCTATGGCTACACCTTC. Translating gives CATRMGIYGYTF. The full variable domain, with the rest looked up from reference TRBV2 and TRBJ1-2, is EPEVTQTPSHQVTQMGQEVILRCVPISNHLYFYWYRQILGQKVEFLVSFYNNEISEKSEIFDDQFSVERPDGSNFTLKIRSTKLEDSAMYFCATRMGIYGYTFGSGTRLTVV.

This sequence joins TRBV5-6 and TRBJ2-1; the D is unclear. Trimming took 0 bases from V and 1 from J, leaving 11 bases between them. The germline gives CDR1 SGHDT, CDR2 YYEEEE. The CDR3 covers 16 residues. The CDR3 region has the DNA TGTGCCAGCAGCTTGGTGGGGAAGTCGTCCTACAATGAGCAGTTCTTC. It is translated as CASSLVGKSSYNEQFF. The variable domain in full, with the rest retrieved from reference TRBV5-6 and TRBJ2-1, is DAGVTQSPTHLIKTRGQQVTLRCSPKSGHDTVSWYQQALGQGPQFIFQYYEEEERQRGNFPDRFSGHQFPNYSSELNVNALLLGDSALYLCASSLVGKSSYNEQFFGPGTRLTVL.

The rearrangement links TRBV20-1 to TRBJ1-2, with 7 bases that match TRBD1. J was trimmed by 3 bases and V by 2 bases; bases with no gene match: 3. CDR1 and CDR2 (germline): DFQATT, SNEGSKA (reference sequence). The length of the CDR3 is 13 residues. This CDR3 is CSARLDRDYGYTF. The CDR3 DNA sequence: TGCAGTGCTAGACTCGACAGGGACTATGGCTACACCTTC.

V gene TRBV4-2 combines with J gene TRBJ2-1; 7 bases fit TRBD1. The CDR3 consists of 16 residues. Looked up from germline, CDR1 is LGHNA and CDR2 is YNFKEQ. V shed 0 bases and J 4 bases; nucleotides not matched to a gene: 6. CDR3 sequence: CASSQDLGDSYNEQFF. The CDR3 coding sequence is TGTGCCAGCAGCCAAGATCTCGGGGACAGTTACAATGAGCAGTTCTTC.

The V gene is TRBV13, the J gene TRBJ2-7; D gene ambiguous. The germline V gene has CDR1 PRHDT and CDR2 FYEKMQ (reference sequence). V shed 6 bases and J shed 10 bases, with 28 bases lying between them. CDR3 length: 16 amino acids. CDR3 sequence: CASSSFTSFDLIAQYF. The DNA for the CDR3 is TGTGCCAGCAGTTCCTTCACGTCCTTTGACTTGATCGCCCAGTACTTC.

The rearrangement joins TRBV7-4 to TRBJ1-5; no firm D call. The CDR3 spans 14 residues. Looked up from germline, CDR1 is SGHVT and CDR2 is SQSDAQ. V was trimmed by 8 bases and J by 9 bases, leaving 20 bases between them. CDR3 protein: CASEYGGGDRPQHF. In DNA, the CDR3 is TGTGCCAGCGAATATGGTGGCGGGGATCGGCCCCAGCATTTT.

This clonotype came up a few times. This chain's CDR3 is CASSFPGEGGLDEQFF. The CDR3 DNA reads as TGTGCCAGCAGTTTCCCCGGGGAAGGGGGTCTCGATGAGCAGTTCTTC. The chain combines TRBV6-6 with TRBJ2-1; D might be TRBD1 (6 bases). The CDR3 spans 16 residues. From germline, CDR1 is MNHNY and CDR2 SVGAGI (reference sequence). V lost 4 bases, J lost 8 bases, and 21 bases lay in between.

This clonotype was recorded at least ten times. The rearrangement joins TRBV28 to TRBJ2-2; D gene unclear. CDR3 size: 14 residues. Germline CDR1 MDHEN, CDR2 SYDVKM. V was clipped by 5 bases and J by 1 base, with 8 bases between them. The CDR3 here is CASSLRENTGELFF. The CDR3 region has the DNA TGTGCCAGCAGTCTCCGAGAGAACACCGGGGAGCTGTTTTTT.

This clonotype was counted between two and nine times. The V call is TRBV9, the J call TRBJ2-3; D is tentatively TRBD1 or TRBD2 (5 bases each). Germline V gene sequence: CDR1 SGDLS, CDR2 YYNGEE. The V and J ends lost 6 bases and 4 bases respectively, with 12 bases between them. CDR3 length: 13 residues. The CDR3 DNA follows: TGTGCCAGCAACGCCGGGGCGGCAGATACGCAGTATTTT. Protein sequence: CASNAGAADTQYF. Full variable domain (missing parts from reference TRBV9 and TRBJ2-3): DSGVTQTPKHLITATGQRVTLRCSPRSGDLSVYWYQQSLDQGLQFLIQYYNGEERAKGNILERFSAQQFPDLHSELNLSSLELGDSALYFCASNAGAADTQYFGPGTRLTVL.

V gene TRBV5-6 combines with J gene TRBJ2-3; maybe TRBD2 (5 bases). V lost 3 bases, J lost 0 bases, and 14 bases lay in between. In germline, CDR1 is SGHDT, CDR2 YYEEEE. The CDR3 covers 16 residues. CDR3 loop: CASSSGLELSTDTQYF. CDR3 nucleotides: TGTGCCAGCAGCTCCGGACTCGAACTAAGCACAGATACGCAGTATTTT.

This clonotype has a handful of counts. V gene TRBV2 combines with J gene TRBJ2-3; no definite D call. V gave up 3 bases and J gave up 1 base, with 11 bases separating them. The CDR3 is 15 amino acids. Per germline, CDR1 SNHLY and CDR2 FYNNEI. CDR3 in amino acids: CASSDSGRGTDTQYF. The CDR3 nucleotides are TGTGCCAGCAGTGATTCAGGACGGGGCACAGATACGCAGTATTTT.

The rearrangement links TRBV5-5 to TRBJ2-1; 12 bases are shared with TRBD1. Germline V gives CDR1 SGHKS, CDR2 YYEKEE (reference sequence). The V segment lost 2 bases and the J segment 4 bases; nucleotides outside the gene matches: 4. CDR3 length: 16 amino acids. CDR3 nucleotide sequence: TGTGCCAGCAGCTTCCGGGACAGGGGGCAGTACAATGAGCAGTTCTTC. Amino acid sequence: CASSFRDRGQYNEQFF.

This clonotype was counted a few times. V is TRBV11-1 and J is TRBJ1-1; D is undetermined. Germline V gene data show CDR1 as SGHAT and CDR2 as FQDESV (reference sequence). V was clipped by 3 bases and J by 8 bases, with 10 bases between them. This CDR3 region has 12 residues. CDR3 in DNA: TGTGCCAGCAGCTTCCGACAAAGCGAAGCTTTCTTT. Translated: CASSFRQSEAFF. The variable domain in full, with the rest retrieved from reference TRBV11-1 and TRBJ1-1, is EAEVAQSPRYKITEKSQAVAFWCDPISGHATLYWYRQILGQGPELLVQFQDESVVDDSQLPKDRFSAERLKGVDSTLKIQPAELGDSAMYLCASSFRQSEAFFGQGTRLTVV.

This clonotype was detected only a few times. The rearrangement joins TRBV28 to TRBJ1-5; no definite D call. The germline V gene has CDR1 MDHEN and CDR2 SYDVKM. Trimming left V 11 bases short and J 2 bases short, with 4 bases between. This CDR3 is built from 10 residues. The CDR3 DNA reads TGTGCCGCGGGCAATCAGCCCCAGCATTTT. This gives the protein CAAGNQPQHF.

The chain is built from TRBV2 and TRBJ1-5, with TRBD1 as a possible D gene (5 bases). V lost 6 bases and J lost 6, with 15 bases in between. The CDR3 totals 14 residues. The germline CDR1 and CDR2 sequences are SNHLY and FYNNEI. The CDR3 reads CASRDTGSRQPQHF. CDR3 nucleotides: TGTGCCAGCAGAGATACAGGTTCCCGTCAGCCCCAGCATTTT.